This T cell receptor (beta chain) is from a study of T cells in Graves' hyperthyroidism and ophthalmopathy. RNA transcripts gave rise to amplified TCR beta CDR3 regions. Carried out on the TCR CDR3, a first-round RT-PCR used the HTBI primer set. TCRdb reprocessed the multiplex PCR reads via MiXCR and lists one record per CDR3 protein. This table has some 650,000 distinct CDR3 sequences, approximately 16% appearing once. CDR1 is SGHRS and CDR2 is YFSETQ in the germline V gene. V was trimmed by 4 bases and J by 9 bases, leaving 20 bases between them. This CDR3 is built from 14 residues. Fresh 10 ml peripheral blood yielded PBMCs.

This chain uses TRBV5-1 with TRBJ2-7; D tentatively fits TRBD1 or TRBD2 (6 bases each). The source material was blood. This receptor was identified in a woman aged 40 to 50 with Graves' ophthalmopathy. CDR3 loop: CASSPGDSHIGQYF. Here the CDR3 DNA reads TGCGCCAGCAGCCCAGGGGACTCCCACATAGGGCAGTACTTC.